One T cell receptor (beta chain) is described in this entry. Its binding antigen is unknown. No much larger clone exists at a distance of one base, and base qualities are not known. Whole blood was collected in K2EDTA tubes by collaborating institutions according to the institutions' own protocols. For TCRbeta analysis, collaborator samples were shipped as frozen whole blood, as isolated PBMCs, or as DNA extracted from either sample type. The immunoSEQ Assay, a bias-controlled multiplex PCR, was used to amplify TCRbeta CDR3 regions from genomic DNA. The paper's data handling went like this. The number of nucleated cells in each sample was estimated by amplification of reference gene primers within the assay. To quantify the absolute abundance of each unique TCRbeta CDR3 rearrangement, sequence reads were collapsed and filtered. For each sample, productive Simpson clonality was calculated as the square root of Simpson's diversity index across productive rearrangements. Imported from immuneACCESS, the table was reduced by TCRdb to in-frame sequences with V and J called. These copies leave out some clones; in studies compared against another copy, an unresolved V gene accounts for under half, and the cause of the remainder is not known. V and J calls and clone size are as listed in that table; D and trimming were resolved from the DNA. The table for this sample lists around 110,000 clones; roughly two thirds of them were counted only once. The top ten hold less than 1% of the sample.

This entry belongs to a study of blood T cell repertoires in COVID-19 (dated by TCRdb to about 2020). Background for the entire study: Samples from collaborators originated in the United States, Italy and Spain and spanned both the acute and convalescent phases of COVID-19. The material from the prospective study consisted of cDNA or gDNA derived from T cells, B-cell-depleted T cells, or PBMCs. Subjects who had been exposed to COVID-19, were actively infected with it, or had recovered from it provided the deeply sampled blood TCRbeta repertoires that made up the dataset. The repertoires were released in a freely available public database intended as a resource for research on the immune response to SARS-CoV-2. Samples came from the ongoing ImmuneRACE study (first 160 participants) plus 1,254 subjects from 6 global collaborators. A de-identified subject ID, COVID-19 status, age in years and sex were almost always included in the sample metadata. Where HLA class I and class II types were available, the types were taken from metadata supplied by the sample provider, not from assay-based typing.

What the study reported, not specific to this receptor: How much clinical and demographic metadata was included differed by source and by participant, and the metadata was provided uncurated.

Sequenced input: peripheral blood. The receptor was isolated from a human donor with acute or convalescent COVID-19. The donor label of this sample is uncertain.

The nucleotides are TGTGCCAGCAGTTACGGGCAGGTAGCCAAAAACATTCAGTACTTC. This translates into CASSYGQVAKNIQYF. The chain joins TRBV6-6 to TRBJ2-4, with no D gene named confidently. The germline V gene (reference sequence) specifies MNHNY as CDR1 and SVGAGI as CDR2. From the cysteine through the phenylalanine, the CDR3 covers 15 amino acids. Only CDR3 DNA is held: 45 bases, read in frame from base 1. Relative to germline, V is 2 bases shorter and J is 0 bases shorter, with 8 bases between their ends.